The rows below give T cell receptor beta chains drawn from one sample of a study of OX40 agonist ivuxolimab in advanced cancers. TCRdb keeps only in-frame clones here, not all; method: immunoSEQ multiplex PCR. Of some 22,000 clones in the sample, about two thirds were seen once. This material consisted of CD4+ or CD8+ T cells sorted from blood, taken in a trial of the OX40 agonist ivuxolimab. The receptors derive from an adult with an advanced solid tumor such as melanoma, head and neck, liver or kidney cancer. CDR3s include the opening cysteine and the closing phenylalanine or tryptophan. D genes are given only for firm matches. Clone size appears in some rows only: once, few, many, or a class for an expanded clone.

j_call d_call clone_size v_call cdr3_aa cdr3_nt
TRBJ2-6 - few TRBV18 CASSPGDLGANVLTF TGTGCCAGCTCACCGGGAGATTTAGGGGCCAACGTCCTGACTTTC
TRBJ2-7 TRBD1 - TRBV10-3 CAISETGGGSSYEQYF TGTGCCATCAGTGAGACAGGGGGCGGGAGCTCCTACGAGCAGTACTTC
TRBJ2-2 - - TRBV11-3 CASSWWGGELFF TGTGCCAGCAGCTGGTGGGGTGGGGAGCTGTTTTTT
TRBJ1-4 - - TRBV7-9 CASSLALNNEKLFF TGTGCCAGCAGCTTAGCACTGAATAATGAAAAACTGTTTTTT
TRBJ2-5 TRBD2 - TRBV30 CASRRGTSGGLYQETQYF TGTGCCTCCCGGCGGGGGACTAGCGGGGGCCTCTACCAAGAGACCCAGTACTTC
TRBJ2-7 TRBD1 - TRBV27 CASSSRDSSYEQYF TGTGCCAGCAGTTCACGGGACAGCTCCTACGAGCAGTACTTC
TRBJ2-1 - - TRBV5-8 CASSLGDTTYNEQFF TGTGCCAGCAGCTTGGGGGACACAACCTACAATGAGCAGTTCTTC
TRBJ2-7 - - TRBV7-9 CASSLVKDYEQYF TGTGCCAGCAGCTTAGTCAAGGACTACGAGCAGTACTTC
TRBJ2-1 - - TRBV29-1 CSVKDEQFF TGCAGCGTTAAAGATGAGCAGTTCTTC
TRBJ2-7 - - TRBV7-9 CASSPGTLSYEQYF TGTGCCAGCAGCCCCGGGACCCTTTCCTACGAGCAGTACTTC
TRBJ1-1 - - TRBV19 CASSTLFVGQTEAFF TGTGCCAGTAGTACATTGTTCGTCGGGCAAACTGAAGCTTTCTTT
TRBJ1-5 TRBD1 few TRBV19 CASSPKGQGNQPQHF TGTGCCAGTAGCCCTAAGGGACAGGGAAATCAGCCCCAGCATTTT
TRBJ1-2 TRBD1 - TRBV7-9 CASTGQGRLYGYTF TGTGCCAGCACTGGACAGGGGAGGCTGTATGGCTACACCTTC
TRBJ1-2 TRBD1 - TRBV11-1 CASSPQGVYGYTF TGTGCCAGCAGCCCACAGGGGGTTTATGGCTACACCTTC
TRBJ2-1 TRBD2 - TRBV11-3 CASSSGLAGAPGEQFF TGTGCCAGCAGCTCGGGACTAGCGGGGGCCCCGGGGGAGCAGTTCTTC
TRBJ1-4 TRBD1 - TRBV7-9 CASSSQGAINEKLFF TGTGCCAGCAGCTCCCAGGGGGCGATTAATGAAAAACTGTTTTTT